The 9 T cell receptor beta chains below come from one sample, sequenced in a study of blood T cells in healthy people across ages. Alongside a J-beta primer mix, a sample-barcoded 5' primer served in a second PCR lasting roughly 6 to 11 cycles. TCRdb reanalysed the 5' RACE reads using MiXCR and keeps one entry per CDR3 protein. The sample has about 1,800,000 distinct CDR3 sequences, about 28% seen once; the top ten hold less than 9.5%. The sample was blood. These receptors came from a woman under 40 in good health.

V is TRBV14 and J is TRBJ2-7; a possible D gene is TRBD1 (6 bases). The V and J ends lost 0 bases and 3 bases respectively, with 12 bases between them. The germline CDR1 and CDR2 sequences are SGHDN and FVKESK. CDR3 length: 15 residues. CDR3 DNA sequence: TGTGCCAGCAGCCAAGATGTGGGGGCCTACTACGAGCAGTACTTC. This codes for CASSQDVGAYYEQYF.

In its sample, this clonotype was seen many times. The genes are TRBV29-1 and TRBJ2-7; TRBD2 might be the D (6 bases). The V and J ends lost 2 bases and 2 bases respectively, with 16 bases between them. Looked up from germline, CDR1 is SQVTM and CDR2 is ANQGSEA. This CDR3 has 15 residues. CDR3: CSVERDRGATYEQYF. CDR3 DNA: TGCAGCGTTGAACGTGACCGCGGGGCCACCTACGAGCAGTACTTC.

CDR3: CAKMLAGDTDTQYF. The CDR3 DNA sequence: TGTGCCAAGATGCTAGCGGGGGACACAGATACGCAGTATTTT. The chain is built from TRBV2 and TRBJ2-3; 10 bases are a match to TRBD2. This CDR3 comprises 14 residues. Germline assignment: CDR1 SNHLY and CDR2 FYNNEI. V was clipped by 10 bases and J by 2 bases; unmatched bases: 6.

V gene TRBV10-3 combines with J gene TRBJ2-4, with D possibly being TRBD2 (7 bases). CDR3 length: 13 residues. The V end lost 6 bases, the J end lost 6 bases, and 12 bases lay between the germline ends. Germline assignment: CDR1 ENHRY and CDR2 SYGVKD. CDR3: CAIRGGGANIQYF. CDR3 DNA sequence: TGTGCCATCAGGGGTGGGGGGGCAAACATTCAGTACTTC.

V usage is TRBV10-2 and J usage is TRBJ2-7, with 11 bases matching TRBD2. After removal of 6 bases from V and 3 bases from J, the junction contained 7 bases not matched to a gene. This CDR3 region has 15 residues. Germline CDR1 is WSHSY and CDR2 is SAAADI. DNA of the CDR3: TGCGCCAGCAGAATAGGTAGCGGGGGGGTCTACGAGCAGTACTTC. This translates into CASRIGSGGVYEQYF.

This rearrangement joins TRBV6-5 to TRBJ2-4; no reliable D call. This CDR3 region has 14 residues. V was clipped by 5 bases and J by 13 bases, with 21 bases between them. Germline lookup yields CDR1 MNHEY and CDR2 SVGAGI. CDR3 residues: CASSRPFPYNEQYF. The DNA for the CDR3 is TGTGCCAGCAGTAGGCCCTTCCCTTACAATGAGCAGTACTTC.

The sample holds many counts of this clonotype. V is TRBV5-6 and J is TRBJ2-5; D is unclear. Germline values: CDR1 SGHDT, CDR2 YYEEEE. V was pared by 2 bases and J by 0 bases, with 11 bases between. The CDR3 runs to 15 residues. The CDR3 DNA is TGTGCCAGCAGCTTCCCCGTCCAGAACCAAGAGACCCAGTACTTC. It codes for CASSFPVQNQETQYF. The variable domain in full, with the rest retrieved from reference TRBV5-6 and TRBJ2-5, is DAGVTQSPTHLIKTRGQQVTLRCSPKSGHDTVSWYQQALGQGPQFIFQYYEEEERQRGNFPDRFSGHQFPNYSSELNVNALLLGDSALYLCASSFPVQNQETQYFGPGTRLLVL.

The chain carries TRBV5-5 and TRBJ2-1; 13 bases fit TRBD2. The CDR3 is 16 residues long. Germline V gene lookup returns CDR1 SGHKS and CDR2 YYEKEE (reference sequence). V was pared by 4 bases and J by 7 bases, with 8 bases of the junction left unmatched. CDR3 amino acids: CASSPRLAGGENEQFF. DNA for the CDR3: TGTGCCAGCAGCCCCCGACTAGCGGGAGGAGAGAATGAGCAGTTCTTC.

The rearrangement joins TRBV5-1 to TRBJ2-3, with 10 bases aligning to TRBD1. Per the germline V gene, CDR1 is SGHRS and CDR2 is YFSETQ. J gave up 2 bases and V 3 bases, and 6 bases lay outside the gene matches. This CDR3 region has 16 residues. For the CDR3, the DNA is TGCGCCAGCAGCTCCCGGGACAGGGGAACCACAGATACGCAGTATTTT. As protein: CASSSRDRGTTDTQYF.